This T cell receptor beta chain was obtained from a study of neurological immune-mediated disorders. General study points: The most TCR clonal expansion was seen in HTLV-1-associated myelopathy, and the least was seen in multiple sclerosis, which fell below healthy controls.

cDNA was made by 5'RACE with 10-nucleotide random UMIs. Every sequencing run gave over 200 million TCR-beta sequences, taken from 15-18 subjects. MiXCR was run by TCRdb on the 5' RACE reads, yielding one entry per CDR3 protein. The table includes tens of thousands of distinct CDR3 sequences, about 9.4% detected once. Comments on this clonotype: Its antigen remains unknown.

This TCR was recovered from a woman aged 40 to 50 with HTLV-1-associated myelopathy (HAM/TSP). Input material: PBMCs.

CDR3 amino acids: CARRLGQGTDTQYF. CDR3 coding DNA: TGTGCCAGAAGACTGGGACAGGGGACAGATACGCAGTATTTT. The chain employs TRBV12-3 or TRBV12-4 and TRBJ2-3; 10 bases align to TRBD1. V trimming: 9 bases; J trimming: 3 bases; junction bases outside the gene matches: 6. This CDR3 has 14 residues.